What follows is one T cell receptor (beta chain) and its context. What it binds is not known. The germline V gene has CDR1 SNHLY and CDR2 FYNNEI. The CDR3 is 14 amino acids. The V and J ends lost 7 bases and 4 bases respectively, with 16 bases between them. This specimen belongs to a study of identifying expanded T cells in peripheral blood. Study-wide points: Approximately 2-week clone count variance significantly increased as total template count grew. Around 1.2 clones differed between technical replicates, versus around 15 and 19 over time.

The method was immunoSEQ multiplex PCR; TCRdb's version includes in-frame clones alone and lacks a portion of them. Here the sample spans 85,000 to 100,000 clones, about nine tenths being singletons. The chain uses TRBV2 and TRBJ2-5; D may be TRBD2 (6 bases). The sequence was collected from a person aged 18 to 75 in good health. The sequenced sample was blood. The CDR3 sequence is CASKINGGGETQYF. CDR3 bases: TGTGCCAGCAAAATCAACGGGGGAGGAGAGACCCAGTACTTC.